This is a list of T cell receptor beta chains from one sample in a study of radiation and T cells in renal cell carcinoma. TCRdb's copy holds only in-frame clones and misses some; the assay was immunoSEQ multiplex PCR. The table lists about 150,000 clones, roughly 89% of them singletons. Sequenced material: blood, taken from a patient whose treatment included radiotherapy and nephrectomy. Receptors originate from a woman between 45 and 65 years old with renal cell carcinoma. The CDR3 runs from the conserved cysteine through the conserved F or W. D genes are given only for firm matches. Clone size is shown for a subset of rows, as once, few, many or a class of expanded clone.

j_call clone_size d_call v_call cdr3_nt cdr3_aa
TRBJ1-5 NA NA TRBV4-2 TGTGCCAGCAGCCAAGAGATTCCCTTTCTCGGGGATGGCAATCAGCCCCAGCATTTT CASSQEIPFLGDGNQPQHF
TRBJ1-2 NA NA TRBV6-5 TGTGCCAGCAGTTACTCCCACCAGGGACTGGCAGGCTACACCTTC CASSYSHQGLAGYTF
TRBJ2-2 NA NA TRBV9 TGTGCCAGCAGCGTAGTGGGGGACACCGGGGAGCTGTTTTTT CASSVVGDTGELFF
TRBJ2-7 NA TRBD1 TRBV19 TGTGCCAGTAGTAAAAATTCCCCGACAGGGTTGGGCTACGAGCAGTACTTC CASSKNSPTGLGYEQYF
TRBJ2-1 NA NA TRBV19 TGTGCCAGTAACCGGTCGGGGCGGGATGAGCAGTTCTTC CASNRSGRDEQFF
TRBJ1-2 NA NA TRBV30 TGTGCCTGGAGTCCCCGGCTCCGGGGGCATGGCTACACCTTC CAWSPRLRGHGYTF
TRBJ1-1 NA NA TRBV27 TGTGCCAGCAGGTCGTCGGGATTGAGGACTGAAGCTTTCTTT CASRSSGLRTEAFF
TRBJ2-1 NA TRBD2 TRBV7-6 TGTGCCAGCAGCTTAGTAGGCGGGGGGGCTTCCTACAATGAGCAGTTCTTC CASSLVGGGASYNEQFF
TRBJ2-7 NA TRBD2 TRBV6-5 TGTGCCAGCAGTTATGCGGCGGGGGGGAGTTACGAGCAGTACTTC CASSYAAGGSYEQYF
TRBJ2-5 NA TRBD2 TRBV7-6 TGTGCCAGCAGCCCTGTCGGACTAGCGGGCGAAGAGACCCAGTACTTC CASSPVGLAGEETQYF
TRBJ1-1 NA TRBD1 TRBV4-1 TGCGCCAGCAGACCGGGACAGGGACGATTCGAAGCTTTCTTT CASRPGQGRFEAFF
TRBJ2-6 NA NA TRBV7-3 TGTGCCAGCAGCTTAGCCGGGACTTCCTCTGGGGCCAACGTCCTGACTTTC CASSLAGTSSGANVLTF
TRBJ2-4 NA NA TRBV5-1 TGCGCCAGCAGCTTGGGGCACGGGAATACGGTGGCCAAAAACATTCAGTACTTC CASSLGHGNTVAKNIQYF
TRBJ2-3 NA TRBD2 TRBV4-1 TGCGCCAGCAGCCATGCCGGGACTAGCGCAGATACGCAGTATTTT CASSHAGTSADTQYF
TRBJ2-2 NA TRBD1 TRBV5-1 TGCGCCAGCAGCTGGGCCTACAGGGGGCCCACCGGGGAGCTGTTTTTT CASSWAYRGPTGELFF
TRBJ1-2 NA NA TRBV14 TGTGCCAGCAGCCAAGACAGACGAGGCTACACCTTC CASSQDRRGYTF
TRBJ2-3 NA TRBD2 TRBV9 TGTGCCAGCAGCGCCAGGGGACTAGCGGGGGTCTCCGGTACAGATACGCAGTATTTT CASSARGLAGVSGTDTQYF
TRBJ2-2 NA TRBD1 TRBV6-6 TGTGCCAGCGGGGACAGGGTGGGCACCGGGGAGCTGTTTTTT CASGDRVGTGELFF
TRBJ2-4 NA NA TRBV9 TGTGCCAGCAGCCCGCACCCGGACAGTAACATTCAGTACTTC CASSPHPDSNIQYF
TRBJ1-2 few NA TRBV11-3 TGTGCCAGCAGCTTAGGGGGCGAAGGCTACACCTTC CASSLGGEGYTF
TRBJ2-3 NA NA TRBV15 TGTGCCACCAGCAACCAACCGGGACTTAGCACAGATACGCAGTATTTT CATSNQPGLSTDTQYF
TRBJ2-7 NA NA TRBV7-6 TGTGCCAGCAGCTTAGCCCCTAGGCAGTCCTCCTACGAGCAGTACTTC CASSLAPRQSSYEQYF
TRBJ1-2 NA TRBD1 TRBV6-5 TGTGCCAGCAGTTCCGGGACAGGGGGCTATGGCTACACCTTC CASSSGTGGYGYTF
TRBJ1-2 NA NA TRBV2 TGTGCCAGCAGTGCGGAGCAGGGGAACTATGGCTACACCTTC CASSAEQGNYGYTF
TRBJ2-3 NA NA TRBV7-3 TGTGCCAGCAGCTTAAATCGAGCAACTAGCACAGATACGCAGTATTTT CASSLNRATSTDTQYF
TRBJ2-1 NA TRBD1 TRBV15 TGTGCCACCAGCAGCCTATTGGGACAGAGAAAATTGAGCTCCTACAATGAGCAGTTCTTC CATSSLLGQRKLSSYNEQFF
TRBJ1-2 NA NA TRBV18 TGTGCCAGCTCACCTCCGGGCAGGGAAGGGTCTAACTATGGCTACACCTTC CASSPPGREGSNYGYTF
TRBJ1-1 NA TRBD1 TRBV5-6 TGTGCCAGCAGCTTGGACCTGGGACAGGGAGGCACTGAAGCTTTCTTT CASSLDLGQGGTEAFF
TRBJ1-6 NA NA TRBV19 TGTGCCAGTAGCCCTCTGGTATCCGGCGGTTCACCCCTCCACTTT CASSPLVSGGSPLHF
TRBJ2-7 NA TRBD2 TRBV5-1 TGCGCCAGCAGCTTGGGTAGCGGGGGGGAGTACGAGCAGTACTTC CASSLGSGGEYEQYF
TRBJ1-6 NA NA TRBV9 TGTGCCAGCAGCGTAGGGGGGGTTACGGATTCACCCCTCCACTTT CASSVGGVTDSPLHF
TRBJ1-1 NA NA TRBV19 TGTGCCAGTAGTATAATAGGAGCCTTGAACACTGAAGCTTTCTTT CASSIIGALNTEAFF
TRBJ1-2 NA NA TRBV6-4 TGTGCCAGCAGTCCCGGGGGGGACTATGGCTACACCTTC CASSPGGDYGYTF
TRBJ2-7 NA TRBD2 TRBV6-6 TGTGCCAGCAGTTACGAGCGGGGGGGATCCTACGAGCAGTACTTC CASSYERGGSYEQYF
TRBJ1-2 NA TRBD1 TRBV2 TGTGCCAGCAGTGAACAGGGGGACTATGGCTACACCTTC CASSEQGDYGYTF
TRBJ1-5 NA NA TRBV28 TGTGCCAGCACCAGTGGGGGCAGGTCGGGTCAGCCCCAGCATTTT CASTSGGRSGQPQHF
TRBJ2-2 NA NA TRBV9 TGTGCCAGCAGCCCGAGGGGGGACAGGAACACCGGGGAGCTGTTTTTT CASSPRGDRNTGELFF
TRBJ2-5 NA NA TRBV10-1 TGCGCCAGCAGTGAGTCATGGTCAGGGGAAGAGACCCAGTACTTC CASSESWSGEETQYF
TRBJ2-3 once NA TRBV18 TGTGCCAGCTCACCCCGAAAGACCGAAACAGATACGCAGTATTTT CASSPRKTETDTQYF
TRBJ1-1 NA NA TRBV18 TGTGCCAGCTCACCAGGCACTGAAGCTTTCTTT CASSPGTEAFF
TRBJ1-1 NA NA TRBV7-2 TGTGCCAGCAGCTTAGTACCAGGGCACATGAACACTGAAGCTTTCTTT CASSLVPGHMNTEAFF
TRBJ1-1 NA TRBD1 TRBV5-1 TGCGCCAGCACCTTGACGACAGGGACAACTAACACTGAAGCTTTCTTT CASTLTTGTTNTEAFF
TRBJ1-5 NA NA TRBV7-9 TGTGCCAGCAGCCCCCTGGCTGCAGGGGCCCAGCCCCAGCATTTT CASSPLAAGAQPQHF
TRBJ1-1 NA NA TRBV2 TGTGCCAGCATAACAGGGCCAAGCATGAACACTGAAGCTTTCTTT CASITGPSMNTEAFF
TRBJ2-2 NA NA TRBV9 TGTGCCAGCAGCGTAGGGCTGTCCGGGGAGCTGTTTTTT CASSVGLSGELFF
TRBJ2-1 NA TRBD1 TRBV14 TGTGCCAGCAGCCAAGGAGGGACAGGGGGCAATGAGCAGTTCTTC CASSQGGTGGNEQFF
TRBJ2-2 NA NA TRBV4-3 TGCGCCAGCAGCCAAGATCTTCCAGATCTGACGGCCGGGGAGCTGTTTTTT CASSQDLPDLTAGELFF
TRBJ2-7 NA TRBD2 TRBV6-5 TGTGCCAGCAGACTAGCGGGGGGTTGGTACGAGCAGTACTTC CASRLAGGWYEQYF
TRBJ1-2 NA NA TRBV5-6 TGTGCCAGCAGCTGGGGCGACAGGACCTATGGCTACACCTTC CASSWGDRTYGYTF
TRBJ2-7 NA NA TRBV11-3 TGTGCCAGCAGCTCTGGACGGGATTACGAGCAGTACTTC CASSSGRDYEQYF
TRBJ2-3 NA TRBD2 TRBV9 TGTGCCAGCAGCGTTCTAGCGGGGGCGGATACGCAGTATTTT CASSVLAGADTQYF
TRBJ2-7 NA TRBD1 TRBV2 TGTGCCGGTTCCCGGGACAGGGTATTGGGGCAGTACTTC CAGSRDRVLGQYF
TRBJ1-2 once NA TRBV15 TGTGCCACCAGCAGAGTTTCAGGGGTATTTGGCTACACCTTC CATSRVSGVFGYTF
TRBJ2-5 NA TRBD1 TRBV5-1 TGCGCCAGCAGCTGGGGGACAGGCGCTCAAGAGACCCAGTACTTC CASSWGTGAQETQYF
TRBJ2-2 NA TRBD1 TRBV5-1 TGCGCCAGCGGTCCAGGGGGGAACACCGGGGAGCTGTTTTTT CASGPGGNTGELFF
TRBJ1-1 NA NA TRBV19 TGTGCCAGTAGTGTACAGGGAGGAGGGGCTTTCTTT CASSVQGGGAFF
TRBJ1-2 NA NA TRBV19 TGTGCCAGTAGTCCCGCAGGATCTTACTATGGCTACACCTTC CASSPAGSYYGYTF